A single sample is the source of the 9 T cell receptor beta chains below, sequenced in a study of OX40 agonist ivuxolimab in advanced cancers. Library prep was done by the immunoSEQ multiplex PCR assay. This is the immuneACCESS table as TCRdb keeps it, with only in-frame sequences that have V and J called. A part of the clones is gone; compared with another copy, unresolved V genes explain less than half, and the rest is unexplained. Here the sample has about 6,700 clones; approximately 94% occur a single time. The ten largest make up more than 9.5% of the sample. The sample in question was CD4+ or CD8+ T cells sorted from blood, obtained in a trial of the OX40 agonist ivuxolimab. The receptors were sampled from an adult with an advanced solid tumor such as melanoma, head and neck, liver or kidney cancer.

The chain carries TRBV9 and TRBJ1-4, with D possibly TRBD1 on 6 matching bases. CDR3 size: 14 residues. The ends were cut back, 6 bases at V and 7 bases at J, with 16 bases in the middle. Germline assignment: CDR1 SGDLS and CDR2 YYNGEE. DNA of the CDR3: TGTGCCAGCACCGTGGGGGGCTGGGGTGAAAAACTGTTTTTT. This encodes CASTVGGWGEKLFF. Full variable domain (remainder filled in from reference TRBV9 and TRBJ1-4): DSGVTQTPKHLITATGQRVTLRCSPRSGDLSVYWYQQSLDQGLQFLIQYYNGEERAKGNILERFSAQQFPDLHSELNLSSLELGDSALYFCASTVGGWGEKLFFGSGTQLSVL.

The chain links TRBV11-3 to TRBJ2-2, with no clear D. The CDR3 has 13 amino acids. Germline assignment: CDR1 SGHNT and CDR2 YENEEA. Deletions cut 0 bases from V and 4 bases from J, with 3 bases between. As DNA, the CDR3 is TGTGCCAGCAGCTTAGACTTCACCGGGGAGCTGTTTTTT. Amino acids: CASSLDFTGELFF.

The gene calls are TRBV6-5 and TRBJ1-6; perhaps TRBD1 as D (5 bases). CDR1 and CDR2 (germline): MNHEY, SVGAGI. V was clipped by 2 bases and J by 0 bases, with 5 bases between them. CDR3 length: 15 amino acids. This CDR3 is CASSYRGSYNSPLHF. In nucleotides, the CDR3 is TGTGCCAGCAGTTACAGGGGCTCCTATAATTCACCCCTCCACTTT.

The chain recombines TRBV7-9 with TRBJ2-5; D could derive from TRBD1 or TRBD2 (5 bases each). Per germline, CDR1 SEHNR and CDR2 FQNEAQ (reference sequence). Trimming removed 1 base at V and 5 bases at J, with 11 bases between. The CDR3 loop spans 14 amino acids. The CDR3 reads CASSLDIEGETQYF. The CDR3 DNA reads TGTGCCAGCAGCTTAGATATTGAGGGGGAGACCCAGTACTTC.

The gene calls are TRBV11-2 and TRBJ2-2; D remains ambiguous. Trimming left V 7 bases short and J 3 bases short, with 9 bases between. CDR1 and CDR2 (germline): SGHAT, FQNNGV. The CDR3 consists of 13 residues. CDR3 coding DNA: TGTGCCAGCACTCGGTACGACACCGGGGAGCTGTTTTTT. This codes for CASTRYDTGELFF.

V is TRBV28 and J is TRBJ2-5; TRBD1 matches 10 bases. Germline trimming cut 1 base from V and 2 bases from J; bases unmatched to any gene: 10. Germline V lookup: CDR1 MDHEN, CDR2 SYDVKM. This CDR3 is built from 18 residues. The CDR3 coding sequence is TGTGCCAGCAGTTTATCTGGTTGGGGACAGGGGACGCAAGAGACCCAGTACTTC. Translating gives CASSLSGWGQGTQETQYF.

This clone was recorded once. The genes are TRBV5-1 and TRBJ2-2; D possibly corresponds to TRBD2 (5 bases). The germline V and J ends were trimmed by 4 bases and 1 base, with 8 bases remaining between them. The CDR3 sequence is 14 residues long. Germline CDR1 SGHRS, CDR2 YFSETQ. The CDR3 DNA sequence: TGCGCCAGCAGCGCAAGCGGGAACACCGGGGAGCTGTTTTTT. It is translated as CASSASGNTGELFF.

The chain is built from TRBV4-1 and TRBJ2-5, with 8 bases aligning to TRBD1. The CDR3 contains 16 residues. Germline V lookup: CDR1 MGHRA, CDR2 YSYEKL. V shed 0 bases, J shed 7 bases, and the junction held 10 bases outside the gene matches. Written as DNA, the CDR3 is TGCGCCAGCAGCCAAGATATGGGCAGGGGGCGCGCGACCCAGTACTTC. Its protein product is CASSQDMGRGRATQYF.

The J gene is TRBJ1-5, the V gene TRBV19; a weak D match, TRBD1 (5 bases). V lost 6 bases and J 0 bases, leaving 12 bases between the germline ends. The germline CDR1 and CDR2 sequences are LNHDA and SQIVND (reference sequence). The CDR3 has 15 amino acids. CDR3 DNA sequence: TGTGCCAGTAGGGTAGGGGACGCTAGCAATCAGCCCCAGCATTTT. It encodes CASRVGDASNQPQHF.